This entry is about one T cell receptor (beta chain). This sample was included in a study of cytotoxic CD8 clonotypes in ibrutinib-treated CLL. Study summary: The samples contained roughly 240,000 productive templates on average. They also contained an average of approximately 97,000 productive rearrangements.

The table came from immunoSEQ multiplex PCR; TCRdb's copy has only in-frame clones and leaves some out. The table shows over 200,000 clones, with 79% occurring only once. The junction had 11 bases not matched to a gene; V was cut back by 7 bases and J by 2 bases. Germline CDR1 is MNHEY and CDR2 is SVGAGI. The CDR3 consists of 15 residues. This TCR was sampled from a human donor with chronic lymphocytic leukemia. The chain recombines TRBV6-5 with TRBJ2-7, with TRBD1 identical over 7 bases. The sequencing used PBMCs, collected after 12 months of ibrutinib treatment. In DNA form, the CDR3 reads TGTGCCAGCACCTTCTTAGGGGGCGACCCCTACGAGCAGTACTTC. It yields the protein CASTFLGGDPYEQYF.